This TCR beta chain was documented in a study of blood T cells in healthy people across ages. Broader study findings: Observed TCR beta diversity showed a strong correlation with the percentage of naive T cells as measured by flow cytometry.

In germline, CDR1 is MDHEN, CDR2 SYDVKM. V was pared by 2 bases and J by 4 bases, with 15 bases between. The CDR3 totals 15 residues. In its sample, this clonotype was seen a few times. Its specificity is unknown. At least 7 million PBMCs were isolated per sample. With a J-beta primer mix and a sample-barcoded 5' primer, a second PCR ran 7 to 11 cycles. TCRdb ran MiXCR on the 5' RACE reads and lists one entry per CDR3 protein. This repertoire shows 1.5 million to 2 million distinct CDR3 sequences, about 50% found once; its top ten account for 2% to 2.5%. Sequenced: blood. This clonotype was sampled from a woman aged 40 to 55 in good health. The J gene is TRBJ2-7, the V gene TRBV28, with unresolved D. Written as DNA, the CDR3 is TGTGCCAGCAGTTTACCCCCGGCAGCGCTATACGAGCAGTACTTC. Translation: CASSLPPAALYEQYF.